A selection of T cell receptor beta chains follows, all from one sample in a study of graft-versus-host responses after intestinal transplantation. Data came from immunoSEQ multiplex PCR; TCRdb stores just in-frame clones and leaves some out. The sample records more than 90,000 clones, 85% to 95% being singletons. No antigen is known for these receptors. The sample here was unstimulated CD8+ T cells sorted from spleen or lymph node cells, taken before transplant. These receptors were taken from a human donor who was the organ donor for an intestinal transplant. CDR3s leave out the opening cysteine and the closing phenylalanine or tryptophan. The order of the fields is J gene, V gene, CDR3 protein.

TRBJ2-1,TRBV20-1,SAPSYNEQF
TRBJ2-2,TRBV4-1,ASSPLPLWELF
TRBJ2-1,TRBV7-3,ASSLIGGKQNEQF
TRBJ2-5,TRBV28,ATGGGQGARQETQY
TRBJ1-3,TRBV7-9,ASSVPGSGNTIY
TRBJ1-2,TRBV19,ARDRGGYGYT
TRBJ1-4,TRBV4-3,ASSQDGGGTNEKLF
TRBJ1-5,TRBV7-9,ASSLEGRLGNQPQH
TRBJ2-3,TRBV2,ASSEMSLSTDTQY
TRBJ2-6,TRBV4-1,ASSSGGTGANVLT
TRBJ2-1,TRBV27,AGLGQGGDEQF
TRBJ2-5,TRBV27,ASRTSGTSGIGRETQY
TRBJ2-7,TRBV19,ASSIAGQGYEQY
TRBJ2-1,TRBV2,ASSETIEGPAYNKQF
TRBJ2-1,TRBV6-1,ASSEFGEEQF
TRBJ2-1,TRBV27,ASSPGPLEQF
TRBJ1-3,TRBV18,ASSGTGEKSGNTIY
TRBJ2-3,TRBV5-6,ASTLSGMGQY
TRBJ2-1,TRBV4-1,ASSPRLAGAPGEQF
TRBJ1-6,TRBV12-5,ASGLGQGASPLH
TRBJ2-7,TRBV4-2,ASSQGRLAAYEQY
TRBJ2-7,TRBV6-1,ASSVPGPSDDEQY
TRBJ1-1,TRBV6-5,ASSYGTGDTEAF
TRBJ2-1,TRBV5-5,ASTSLGTNYNEQF
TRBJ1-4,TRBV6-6,ASSYSYPAVI
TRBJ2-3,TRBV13,ASSPTPRTDTQY
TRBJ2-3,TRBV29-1,SVTLVRSSTDTQY
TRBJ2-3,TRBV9,ASSGVSRENTDTQY